The clone carrying this T cell receptor beta chain was observed at least ten times. Other DNA sequences in the sample encode the same CDR3. The isolated RNA, all of it, was reverse transcribed, so expressed TCRB transcripts were what got sequenced. Measured with immunoSEQ multiplex PCR; TCRdb has only the in-frame clones, and not every one. The sample holds around 300,000 clones, around 7.3% seen once. These data are taken from a study of beta chain features in type 1 diabetes. Trimming removed 6 bases at V and 1 base at J, with 3 bases between. The CDR3 is 10 amino acids. CDR1 is SQVTM, CDR2 ANQGSEA, per germline.

The chain links TRBV29-1 to TRBJ1-2; D is unclear. The receptor was isolated from a woman younger than 35 in good health. Sequencing was performed on central memory CD4+ T cells from blood. CDR3 protein: CSVGNYGYTF. Here the CDR3 DNA reads TGCAGCGTCGGTAACTATGGCTACACCTTC.